The 10 T cell receptor beta chains listed next were all sequenced from one sample in a study of T cell repertoires in cytomegalovirus infection. TCRdb fed the reads into MiXCR, producing one record per CDR3 protein. This sample has hundreds of thousands of distinct CDR3 sequences, with 8% to 10% found just once. Material: PBMCs. The receptors shown here come from a human donor in good health (CMV status not recorded). Some clones in this sample may be carry-over from other donors' samples.

This clonotype was recorded many times. The CDR3, as DNA: TGTGCCAGCAGCTCACGGACCGGTAAAAAGCAGTTCTTC. Protein product: CASSSRTGKKQFF. The rearrangement uses TRBV7-3 and TRBJ2-1; D call uncertain. The CDR3 contains 13 residues. Trimming removed 4 bases at V and 11 bases at J, with 15 bases between. The germline V gene encodes CDR1 SGHTA and CDR2 FQGTGA.

There are many counts of this clonotype. The rearrangement uses TRBV4-3 and TRBJ2-1, with 9 bases fitting TRBD1. The CDR3 extends over 16 amino acids. The junction had 8 bases not matched to a gene; V was cut back by 1 base and J by 7 bases. Germline V gene lookup returns CDR1 LGHNA and CDR2 YSLEER. The CDR3 spells CASSQAAGQGGNEQFF. In nucleotides, the CDR3 is TGCGCCAGCAGCCAAGCAGCGGGACAGGGTGGAAATGAGCAGTTCTTC.

V usage is TRBV19 and J usage is TRBJ2-2, with D perhaps matching TRBD1 (5 bases). Trimming took off 7 bases at V and 6 bases at J, with 15 bases between the two ends. Germline lookup yields CDR1 LNHDA and CDR2 SQIVND (reference sequence). The CDR3 extends over 14 amino acids. The CDR3: CASTTLQGPGELFF. The CDR3 DNA is TGTGCCAGTACCACCCTCCAGGGCCCCGGGGAGCTGTTTTTT.

On this clonotype itself: This clone may be a read error of a much larger clone one base away. The chain uses TRBV7-2 and TRBJ2-5, with 10 bases aligning to TRBD2. V shed 3 bases and J 5 bases; nucleotides not matched to a gene: 9. From germline, CDR1 is SGHTA and CDR2 FQGNSA. The CDR3 spans 16 residues. The CDR3 region has the DNA TGTACCAGCAGCTTCAGAGCGGGGGGGCGTGGGGAGACCCAGTACTTC. It encodes CTSSFRAGGRGETQYF.

This rearrangement joins TRBV3-1 to TRBJ2-2; TRBD2 aligns across 7 bases. The V gene end was trimmed by 4 bases and the J gene end by 3 bases; junction bases not matched to a gene: 5. The CDR3 sequence is 15 residues long. CDR1 and CDR2 (germline): LGHDT, YNNKEL (reference sequence). The DNA for the CDR3 is TGTGCCAGCAGCCGTAGCGGGCCTTACACCGGGGAGCTGTTTTTT. The encoded protein is CASSRSGPYTGELFF.

The V and J genes are TRBV19 and TRBJ2-1; D unresolved. Germline V CDR1 and CDR2: LNHDA, SQIVND (reference sequence). V was trimmed by 4 bases and J by 5 bases, leaving 15 bases between them. CDR3 length: 15 residues. Here the CDR3 reads CASSTNHGYNNEQFF. In DNA, the CDR3 is TGTGCCAGTAGTACCAATCATGGCTATAACAATGAGCAGTTCTTC.

This clonotype was seen many times. The genes are TRBV7-2 and TRBJ2-3; 15 nucleotides agree with TRBD2. Germline V lookup: CDR1 SGHTA, CDR2 FQGNSA. This CDR3 comprises 18 residues. The ends lost 4 bases at V and 6 bases at J; junction bases unmatched: 11. Written as DNA, the CDR3 is TGTGCCAGCAGCTCCGGGACTAGCGGGAGGAGGCCGTATGATACGCAGTATTTT. As protein: CASSSGTSGRRPYDTQYF. The full variable domain, its missing parts supplied by reference TRBV7-2 and TRBJ2-3, is GAGVSQSPSNKVTEKGKDVELRCDPISGHTALYWYRQSLGQGLEFLIYFQGNSAPDKSGLPSDRFSAERTGGSVSTLTIQRTQQEDSAVYLCASSSGTSGRRPYDTQYFGPGTRLTVL.

In this sample, this clonotype turned up a few times. This chain uses TRBV7-8 with TRBJ2-7, with TRBD2 matching over 9 bases. The J segment lost 3 bases and the V segment lost 1 base, leaving 4 bases of the junction unmatched. Germline CDR1 SGHVS, CDR2 FQNEAQ. This CDR3 region has 15 residues. The CDR3 sequence is CASSLVASGVYEQYF. The CDR3 DNA sequence: TGTGCCAGCAGCTTAGTGGCTAGCGGGGTCTACGAGCAGTACTTC.

This clonotype was detected ten times or more. The chain links TRBV5-1 to TRBJ1-3; TRBD1 aligns across 7 bases. CDR3 length: 18 amino acids. Germline CDR1 SGHRS, CDR2 YFSETQ. V shed 0 bases, J shed 4 bases, and the junction held 13 bases outside the gene matches. The CDR3 here is CASSLDPRRQGSGNTIYF. The DNA for the CDR3 is TGCGCCAGCAGCTTGGACCCCCGACGACAGGGATCGGGAAACACCATATATTTT.

This clonotype appeared many times. The CDR3 region is CASSTRTSGNNEQFF. The DNA of the CDR3 is TGTGCCAGCAGCACAAGGACTAGCGGGAACAATGAGCAGTTCTTC. The chain links TRBV7-2 to TRBJ2-1, with 12 bases fitting TRBD2. The CDR3 contains 15 residues. The V and J ends lost 5 bases and 5 bases, in that order; junction bases with no gene match: 4. From germline, CDR1 is SGHTA and CDR2 FQGNSA.